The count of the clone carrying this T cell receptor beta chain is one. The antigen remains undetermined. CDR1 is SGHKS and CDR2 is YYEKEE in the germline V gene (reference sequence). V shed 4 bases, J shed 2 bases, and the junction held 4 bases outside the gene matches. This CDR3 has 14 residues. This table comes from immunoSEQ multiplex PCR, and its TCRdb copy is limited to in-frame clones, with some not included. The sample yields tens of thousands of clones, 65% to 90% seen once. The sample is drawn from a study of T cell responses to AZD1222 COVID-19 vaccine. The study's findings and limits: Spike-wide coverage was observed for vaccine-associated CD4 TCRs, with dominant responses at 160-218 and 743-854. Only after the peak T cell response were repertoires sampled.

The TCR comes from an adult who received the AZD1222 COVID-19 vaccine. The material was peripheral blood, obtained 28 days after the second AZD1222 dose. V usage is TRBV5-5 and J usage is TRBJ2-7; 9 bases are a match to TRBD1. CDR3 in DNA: TGTGCCAGCAGCGGGGACAGGGTCCCCTACGAGCAGTACTTC. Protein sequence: CASSGDRVPYEQYF.